This T cell receptor beta chain was retrieved from a study of technical replicates of blood from a few donors. Repertoires were generated with immunoSEQ multiplex PCR, while TCRdb's copy carries only in-frame clones and drops some. The sample consists of approximately 79,000 clones, more than 85% of them appearing once. This clonotype was sampled from a human donor in good health. The sample consisted of T cells isolated from PBMCs.

CDR3 sequence (DNA): TGCAGTGGGAGGGGACAAGAGACCCAGTACTTC. It is translated as CSGRGQETQYF. The chain carries TRBV20-1 and TRBJ2-5, with D possibly TRBD2 on 6 matching bases. The V end was cut by 7 bases, the J end by 2 bases, with 8 bases between. Germline V gene lookup returns CDR1 DFQATT and CDR2 SNEGSKA (reference sequence). This CDR3 region has 11 residues.